This paragraph reports one TCR beta chain. This clone's antigen is unknown. Base qualities are not provided; no much larger clone lies one nucleotide away. Sequencing was carried out with an Illumina NovaSeq 6000. cDNA libraries for TCRalpha and TCRbeta were prepared by 5'RACE using constant-segment primers, with sample barcodes and unique molecular identifiers added. Trizol reagent was used to extract RNA from every sample. Libraries were amplified in two PCR steps, with a second sample barcode and Illumina TruSeq adapters added in the second step. Sequencing of libraries was performed on an Illumina NovaSeq with 2 x 150 bp paired-end reads. On the authors' methods: Demultiplexing of reads and collapsing into UMI-guided consensus sequences were performed with migec v1.2.7. Using mixcr v2.1.11, UMI consensuses were aligned to TRA and TRB V and J templates and then assembled into clonotypes. A clonotype was counted as expanded or contracted only when both edgeR and NoisET called the clonotype significant, with the noise models trained on biological replicates. For edgeR calls, a false discovery rate-adjusted p below 0.01 and a log2 fold-change threshold of 1 were applied. PCA with hierarchical clustering of max-normalized trajectories of the 1000 most abundant clonotypes was used as exploratory dynamics analysis. Each responding clone was given a CD4 or CD8 phenotype based on the CD4+ and CD8+ repertoires, which had been sequenced separately. Clones were called with MiXCR by TCRdb after fastp trimmed the public reads at Q25, and only in-frame beta chains were retained. Every distinct CDR3 protein forms one entry, paired with its most common genes and DNA. TCRdb assigned the V and J calls; the authors' analysis was not used. This sample gives about 180,000 distinct CDR3 sequences in total; about a sixth of them show up just once. Roughly 1.9% of the sample is held by the ten biggest clonotypes.

This sample stems from a study of T-cell memory formation after mild COVID-19 (dated by TCRdb to about 2021). Regarding the research as a whole: Most TCR sequence clusters were specific to one of the two donors. In a couple of donors, T-cell clones that expanded and contracted after mild COVID-19 were followed by sequencing TCRalpha and TCRbeta repertoires longitudinally. The cohort comprised two young, previously healthy adult volunteers, one female and one male.

Broader findings and caveats from the paper: Contracting CD4+ clones appeared mostly in the CM and EM memory subsets, whereas CD8+ clones were enriched in EMRA. SARS-CoV-2 specificity was not confirmed for the second-wave clones peaking on day 37. Clones contracting from day 15 to 85 had balanced CD4/CD8 phenotypes, while a second wave expanding from day 15 to 37 was biased towards CD4+. The study included only a couple of mild cases, and larger cohorts that include severe cases with pre-infection samples were judged to be necessary. Some responding clones were detected in pre-infection memory, suggesting pre-existing cross-reactive memory T cells joined the SARS-CoV-2 response.

CDR3 length: 13 amino acids, cysteine to phenylalanine. Of all the DNA, just the CDR3 is kept, 39 bases in frame from base 1. The germline V gene (reference sequence) supplies CDR1 DFQATT and CDR2 SNEGSKA. V was cut back by 4 bases and J by 11 bases, leaving a gap of 18 bases between them. Ficoll-Paque density gradient centrifugation was used to isolate PBMCs. The sequenced sample was PBMCs or a T cell subset sorted from them (not recorded which). The chain is made from TRBV20-1 and TRBJ2-1; the D gene is perhaps TRBD2, from 5 matching bases. The origin of this receptor is an adult woman who had mild COVID-19 (a few samples of this study predate the infection). The sample titles of this study are shuffled in the database, so cell type and time point are left out; the donor was told from shared clones. The CDR3 reads CSATSIASGQQFF. In nucleotides, the sequence is TGCAGTGCTACATCAATAGCGTCAGGTCAGCAGTTCTTC.